This T cell receptor (beta chain) was observed in a study of T cell responses to AZD1222 COVID-19 vaccine. Study observations and caveats: Spike-specific TCR breadth and depth grew following two AZD1222 doses. Clonal diversity was possibly underestimated, and white British individuals and females predominated among donors.

In regard to this clone: No antigen is known for it.

This table comes from immunoSEQ multiplex PCR, and its TCRdb copy is limited to in-frame clones, with some not included. The sample has more than 95,000 clones, around 89% seen once; the top ten hold more than 9.5%. The CDR3 runs 12 residues. The germline gives CDR1 SEHNR, CDR2 FQNEAQ (reference sequence). V was trimmed by 4 bases and J by 5 bases, leaving 8 bases between them. This TCR was sampled from an adult in good health. This sequence joins TRBV7-9 and TRBJ1-2, with unresolved D. This specimen was peripheral blood, taken on day 0 of MenACWY control vaccination. This CDR3 is CASSSKLYGYTF. The CDR3 DNA sequence: TGTGCCAGCAGCTCAAAATTGTATGGCTACACCTTC. The variable domain in full, with the rest retrieved from reference TRBV7-9 and TRBJ1-2, is DTGVSQNPRHKITKRGQNVTFRCDPISEHNRLYWYRQTLGQGPEFLTYFQNEAQLEKSRLLSDRFSAERPKGSFSTLEIQRTEQGDSAMYLCASSSKLYGYTFGSGTRLTVV.